This entry lists 32 T cell receptor beta chains sequenced from one sample in a study of cytomegalovirus exposure and HLA in healthy donors (dated by TCRdb to 2017 to 2019). The protocol used for the library was the immunoSEQ multiplex PCR assay. For the multiplex PCR, a mixture combining 60 forward primers for TCR Vbeta segments and 13 reverse primers for TCR Jbeta segments was used. TCRdb stores this immuneACCESS table with in-frame sequences only. Part of the clones is absent; in the studies checked, under half of the shortfall reflects unresolved V genes, and no reason is known for the rest. Counted in this sample were about 150,000 clones; around 68% of them appeared once. The ten largest clonotypes hold under 2.5% of the sample. Input material: PBMCs. These receptors all come from a man aged 30 to 45 in good health and CMV-seronegative.

The chain recombines TRBV19 with TRBJ2-2, with TRBD1 matching over 8 bases. Losses at the gene ends were 1 base for V and 6 bases for J; bases not matched to a gene: 1. Per germline, CDR1 LNHDA and CDR2 SQIVND (reference sequence). The CDR3 length is 14 residues. CDR3: CASSIVQGAGELFF. The CDR3 DNA is TGTGCCAGTAGTATAGTACAGGGGGCCGGGGAGCTGTTTTTT.

V is TRBV11-3 and J is TRBJ2-7; 11 bases line up with TRBD1. Germline-derived CDR1 and CDR2 are SGHNT and YENEEA. V was clipped by 8 bases and J by 4 bases; unmatched bases: 4. The CDR3 spans 13 residues. The CDR3 sequence is CASGGTGGYEQYF. The DNA for the CDR3 is TGTGCCAGCGGGGGGACAGGGGGATACGAGCAGTACTTC.

Concerning this clone: A junction end diverges from the germline sequence, so it may reflect a read error. The chain is built from TRBV7-2 and TRBJ2-3; 11 bases are a match to TRBD2. Germline V lookup: CDR1 SGHTA, CDR2 FQGNSA. This CDR3 is 16 amino acids long. The CDR3 DNA reads TGTGCCAGCAGTTTAGCGGGGGGGACTAGCACAGATACGCAGTATTTT. It encodes CASSLAGGTSTDTQYF.

This clone occurred a few times. The V and J genes are TRBV19 and TRBJ2-7, with TRBD1 matching over 8 bases. Per the germline V gene, CDR1 is LNHDA and CDR2 is SQIVND (reference sequence). This CDR3 contains 15 residues. V was clipped by 3 bases and J by 4 bases; unmatched bases: 8. The CDR3 nucleotides are TGTGCCAGTAGTATCGAGGTGGGGACAGGATACGAGCAGTACTTC. Protein sequence: CASSIEVGTGYEQYF.

In its sample, this clone was seen once. The J gene is TRBJ1-1, the V gene TRBV18; no firm D call. The CDR3 totals 15 residues. CDR1 KGHSH and CDR2 LQKENI come from the germline V gene. V lost 3 bases, J lost 1 base, and 12 bases lay in between. This CDR3 is CASSPAGGGNTEAFF. CDR3 coding DNA: TGTGCCAGCTCACCCGCCGGCGGTGGGAACACTGAAGCTTTCTTT.

The chain recombines TRBV30 with TRBJ2-7, with 9 bases fitting TRBD1. Trimming took 3 bases from V and 5 from J; bases not matched to a gene: 11. This CDR3 spans 15 amino acids. CDR1 is GTSNPN, CDR2 SVGIG, per germline (reference sequence). The CDR3 DNA is TGTGCCTGGAGCACAGGGGGCGCTCTTCTCCACGAGCAGTACTTC. As protein: CAWSTGGALLHEQYF.

The count of this clone is one. The V call is TRBV9, the J call TRBJ1-4, with TRBD1 matching 9 bases. The trim removed 5 bases at V and 8 bases at J, leaving 10 bases unmatched. This CDR3 has 15 amino acids. CDR1 is SGDLS and CDR2 is YYNGEE in the germline V gene. DNA of the CDR3: TGTGCCAGCAGTGAAGCGACAGGGGGAGAAGAAAAACTGTTTTTT. Translating it yields CASSEATGGEEKLFF.

The rearrangement uses TRBV7-2 and TRBJ2-2, with D uncertain. Trimming pared 1 base from V and 4 bases from J, leaving 10 bases between. CDR1 and CDR2 (germline): SGHTA, FQGNSA. The CDR3 extends over 15 amino acids. The CDR3 protein is CASSLVRRPTGELFF. For the CDR3, the DNA is TGTGCCAGCAGCTTAGTCCGGCGGCCCACCGGGGAGCTGTTTTTT.

This chain uses TRBV29-1 with TRBJ2-7, with 7 bases matching TRBD1. The V segment lost 6 bases and the J segment 0 bases; nucleotides outside the gene matches: 2. The CDR3 totals 12 residues. Germline CDR1 is SQVTM and CDR2 is ANQGSEA. For the CDR3, the DNA is TGCAGCGTGACAGGGTACTCCTACGAGCAGTACTTC. Amino acid sequence: CSVTGYSYEQYF.

The V and J genes are TRBV6-4 and TRBJ1-1, with D perhaps matching TRBD1 (6 bases). The germline V and J ends were trimmed by 7 bases and 5 bases, with 17 bases remaining between them. CDR1 is MRHNA, CDR2 SNTAGT, per germline. This CDR3 is built from 14 residues. The CDR3 bases are TGTGCCAGCAACATTTGGACAGTAGGGACTGAAGCTTTCTTT. It encodes CASNIWTVGTEAFF.

The chain recombines TRBV5-6 with TRBJ2-7, with TRBD1 identical over 8 bases. The length of the CDR3 is 12 residues. Per germline, CDR1 SGHDT and CDR2 YYEEEE. Unmatched junction bases numbered 0, after V lost 1 base and J lost 6 bases. For the CDR3, the DNA is TGTGCCAGCAGCTTGACAGGGGGCGAGCAGTACTTC. Translating gives CASSLTGGEQYF.

The chain recombines TRBV7-9 with TRBJ2-7; 7 nucleotides agree with TRBD1. The length of the CDR3 is 14 residues. The J segment lost 3 bases and the V segment lost 1 base, leaving 3 bases of the junction unmatched. CDR1 is SEHNR, CDR2 FQNEAQ, per germline (reference sequence). CDR3 DNA: TGTGCCAGCAGCTTAGTGGGACAGAACTACGAGCAGTACTTC. This translates into CASSLVGQNYEQYF.

In its sample, this clone was seen once. CDR3 region: CASSSPGQLFTGELFF. The CDR3 DNA reads TGTGCCAGTAGTAGCCCGGGACAGTTATTCACCGGGGAGCTGTTTTTT. The gene calls are TRBV19 and TRBJ2-2; 7 nucleotides agree with TRBD1. The CDR3 is made up of 16 amino acids. Germline trimming cut 4 bases from V and 4 bases from J; bases unmatched to any gene: 9. CDR1 LNHDA and CDR2 SQIVND come from the germline V gene (reference sequence). Full variable domain (outside the CDR3, taken from reference TRBV19 and TRBJ2-2): DGGITQSPKYLFRKEGQNVTLSCEQNLNHDAMYWYRQDPGQGLRLIYYSQIVNDFQKGDIAEGYSVSREKKESFPLTVTSAQKNPTAFYLCASSSPGQLFTGELFFGEGSRLTVL.

The chain joins TRBV28 to TRBJ1-4; D is possibly TRBD1 (6 bases). Looked up from germline, CDR1 is MDHEN and CDR2 is SYDVKM. This CDR3 spans 14 amino acids. V shed 6 bases and J shed 7 bases, with 15 bases lying between them. The CDR3 DNA reads as TGTGCCAGCAGATCTTACAGGGAGGGTGAAAAACTGTTTTTT. It codes for CASRSYREGEKLFF.

The chain combines TRBV5-6 with TRBJ2-2; D is possibly TRBD2 (5 bases). There are 14 residues in the CDR3. V lost 4 bases and J lost 3, with 10 bases in between. Germline V gene lookup returns CDR1 SGHDT and CDR2 YYEEEE. CDR3 bases: TGTGCCAGCAGCCCTGGGAGTTACACCGGGGAGCTGTTTTTT. This gives the protein CASSPGSYTGELFF.

This chain uses TRBV5-1 with TRBJ2-5, with 7 positions matching TRBD1. V was pared by 7 bases and J by 7 bases, with 10 bases of the junction left unmatched. The CDR3 loop spans 13 amino acids. In germline, CDR1 is SGHRS, CDR2 YFSETQ. CDR3 nucleotides: TGCGCCAGCTCCAAGACAGGGTCAGGGACCCAGTACTTC. Amino acid sequence: CASSKTGSGTQYF. The full variable domain, in which reference TRBV5-1 and TRBJ2-5 provide the parts outside the CDR3, is KAGVTQTPRYLIKTRGQQVTLSCSPISGHRSVSWYQQTPGQGLQFLFEYFSETQRNKGNFPGRFSGRQFSNSRSEMNVSTLELGDSALYLCASSKTGSGTQYFGPGTRLLVL.

Only a few counts were recorded for this clone. The genes are TRBV6-5 and TRBJ2-1, with a tentative D call TRBD1 (5 bases). The CDR3 is made up of 13 amino acids. V was trimmed by 0 bases and J by 10 bases, leaving 10 bases between them. Germline V gives CDR1 MNHEY, CDR2 SVGAGI. CDR3 in amino acids: CASSYSIRAEQFF. The CDR3 DNA sequence: TGTGCCAGCAGTTACTCGATCAGGGCGGAGCAGTTCTTC.

The rearrangement joins TRBV5-8 to TRBJ1-1; perhaps TRBD1 as D (5 bases). Germline V gene lookup returns CDR1 SGHTS and CDR2 YDEGEE. This CDR3 contains 13 residues. The ends were cut back, 3 bases at V and 4 bases at J, with 10 bases in the middle. The CDR3 nucleotides read TGTGCCAGCAGCTCGGGGGTAGGCACTGAAGCTTTCTTT. It is translated as CASSSGVGTEAFF.

The sample holds a few counts of this clone. This chain uses TRBV29-1 with TRBJ2-7; possible D gene TRBD1, 6 bases. The V and J ends lost 6 bases and 1 base respectively, with 13 bases between them. Germline values: CDR1 SQVTM, CDR2 ANQGSEA. The CDR3 extends over 13 amino acids. The CDR3 bases are TGCAGCGTGAGGGACACGGTATCCTACGAGCAGTACTTC. Translated, it gives CSVRDTVSYEQYF.

The chain is built from TRBV28 and TRBJ1-1, with TRBD1 matching 8 bases. V shed 1 base and J 11 bases; nucleotides not matched to a gene: 3. The CDR3 loop spans 12 amino acids. The V gene's germline CDR1 is MDHEN and CDR2 SYDVKM. CDR3 coding DNA: TGTGCCAGCAGTTTATACTACAGGGGGGCTTTCTTT. This encodes CASSLYYRGAFF. Variable domain in full (rest from reference TRBV28 and TRBJ1-1): DVKVTQSSRYLVKRTGEKVFLECVQDMDHENMFWYRQDPGLGLRLIYFSYDVKMKEKGDIPEGYSVSREKKERFSLILESASTNQTSMYLCASSLYYRGAFFGQGTRLTVV.

This sequence joins TRBV14 and TRBJ2-7, with TRBD1 identical over 10 bases. J lost 6 bases, V lost 4 bases, and 9 bases had no gene match. Germline V gives CDR1 SGHDN, CDR2 FVKESK. The CDR3 extends over 15 amino acids. The CDR3 DNA reads as TGTGCCAGCAGCCCCATCCGGGACAGGGGTGGCGAGCAGTACTTC. Translation: CASSPIRDRGGEQYF.

The rearrangement links TRBV10-3 to TRBJ2-5; TRBD2 agrees at 9 bases. Trimming at V came to 0 bases and at J to 5 bases, leaving 4 bases not matched to a gene. This CDR3 region has 15 residues. CDR1 and CDR2 (germline): ENHRY, SYGVKD. The CDR3 region has the DNA TGTGCCATCAGTGAGTCGCGGGGGGGCCGCGAGACCCAGTACTTC. The encoded protein is CAISESRGGRETQYF.

This rearrangement joins TRBV30 to TRBJ2-3; unclear D gene. Germline values: CDR1 GTSNPN, CDR2 SVGIG (reference sequence). There are 13 residues in the CDR3. V was clipped by 0 bases and J by 7 bases, with 11 bases between them. The chain's CDR3 is CAWSVSLENTQYF. The DNA for the CDR3 is TGTGCCTGGAGTGTAAGTTTAGAGAATACGCAGTATTTT.

This chain links TRBV2 with TRBJ1-5; TRBD1 is a possible D gene (6 bases). Germline CDR1 and CDR2: SNHLY and FYNNEI. This CDR3 is 14 amino acids long. The V gene lost 4 bases and the J gene lost 7 bases, with 14 bases spanning the gap. CDR3 region: CASSVRQGSQPQHF. CDR3 sequence (DNA): TGTGCCAGCAGTGTGCGGCAGGGGAGCCAGCCCCAGCATTTT.

CDR3: CASSIVGTYSGNTIYF. CDR3 sequence (DNA): TGTGCCAGTAGTATAGTGGGCACCTACTCTGGAAACACCATATATTTT. This rearrangement joins TRBV19 to TRBJ1-3, with D unclear. The CDR3 is 16 amino acids. Germline CDR1 LNHDA, CDR2 SQIVND (reference sequence). The germline V and J ends were trimmed by 1 base and 0 bases, with 10 bases remaining between them.

This clone was seen once. This chain joins TRBV25-1 and TRBJ2-1; D call uncertain. The length of the CDR3 is 14 residues. In germline, CDR1 is MGHDK, CDR2 SYGVNS. The V end lost 4 bases, the J end lost 0 bases, and 7 bases lay between the germline ends. The CDR3 coding sequence is TGTGCCAGCAGTGTCAGAAGCTCCTACAATGAGCAGTTCTTC. It codes for CASSVRSSYNEQFF.

The chain joins TRBV7-6 to TRBJ2-7; D possibly corresponds to TRBD1 (6 bases). CDR1 SGHVS and CDR2 FNYEAQ come from the germline V gene. Trimming cost V 1 base and J 6 bases, with 13 bases left between them. This CDR3 comprises 14 residues. The CDR3 DNA reads as TGTGCCAGCAGCTTAGTAGCAGGGGACGGCGAGCAGTACTTC. Translating it yields CASSLVAGDGEQYF.

The chain combines TRBV6-5 with TRBJ2-2, with 12 bases lining up with TRBD2. CDR3 length equals 14 residues. Losses at the gene ends were 5 bases for V and 9 bases for J; bases not matched to a gene: 4. The germline V gene encodes CDR1 MNHEY and CDR2 SVGAGI. For the CDR3, the DNA is TGTGCCAGCAGTGCTAGCGGGGGGGCCCGGGAGCTGTTTTTT. Encoded protein: CASSASGGARELFF.

This clone has only a few counts. The chain recombines TRBV29-1 with TRBJ2-7, with D unclear. Germline CDR1 is SQVTM and CDR2 is ANQGSEA. The CDR3 extends over 13 amino acids. V was shortened by 0 bases and J by 0 bases, with 6 bases between the two germline ends. CDR3 sequence: CSVEDGSSYEQYF. In DNA, the CDR3 is TGCAGCGTTGAAGATGGCAGCTCCTACGAGCAGTACTTC.

The chain recombines TRBV19 with TRBJ1-4, with D tentatively TRBD1 (5 bases). With 6 bases removed from V and 7 bases from J, the gap between germline ends came to 18 bases. From germline, CDR1 is LNHDA and CDR2 SQIVND (reference sequence). The CDR3 loop spans 15 amino acids. In DNA, the CDR3 is TGTGCCAGTAGGCCGGGGGAACGAGAAAGTGAAAAACTGTTTTTT. This gives the protein CASRPGERESEKLFF.

This clone was detected only once. J is TRBJ1-5 and V is TRBV14, with 7 bases identical to TRBD1. V dropped 1 base and J dropped 0; count of bases not matched to a gene: 12. Germline V CDR1 and CDR2: SGHDN, FVKESK. This CDR3 has 19 amino acids. CDR3 sequence reads: CASSQVSAGGVDSNQPQHF. The CDR3 coding sequence is TGTGCCAGCAGCCAAGTTTCGGCAGGGGGTGTGGATAGCAATCAGCCCCAGCATTTT.

The chain employs TRBV9 and TRBJ2-6; TRBD2 matches 10 bases. Trimming removed 4 bases from V and 2 bases from J; junction bases left unmatched: 9. The CDR3 extends over 18 amino acids. Germline CDR1 is SGDLS and CDR2 is YYNGEE. The CDR3 protein is CASSSRSGGAAGANVLTF. The CDR3 DNA reads TGTGCCAGCAGCTCCAGGAGCGGGGGGGCCGCTGGGGCCAACGTCCTGACTTTC.